The rows below give T cell receptor beta chains drawn from one sample of a study of radiation and T cells in renal cell carcinoma. Sequencing used immunoSEQ multiplex PCR; TCRdb keeps in-frame clones, though not all of them. The sample yields roughly 130,000 clones, approximately 91% seen once. The input for sequencing was blood, taken from a patient whose treatment included radiotherapy and nephrectomy. These receptors originate from a woman between 50 and 59 years old with renal cell carcinoma. Both conserved end residues are part of each CDR3. A D gene is named only where the DNA matches it firmly. Clone size, where shown, is once, few, many, or a class for clones that have expanded.

>TRBD2|TRBV5-1|TRBJ2-3|NA
CASSLGAGSTDTQYF
TGCGCCAGCAGCTTGGGAGCGGGGAGCACAGATACGCAGTATTTT
>NA|TRBV7-2|TRBJ1-2|NA
CASSGSGYYGYTF
TGTGCCAGCAGCGGGTCGGGGTATTATGGCTACACCTTC
>NA|TRBV7-2|TRBJ1-5|NA
CASSLGRTSRGSQHF
TGTGCCAGCAGCTTAGGGCGGACATCTCGGGGGTCCCAGCATTTT
>NA|TRBV7-3|TRBJ1-6|NA
CASSYLRSPLHF
TGTGCCAGCAGCTACCTCCGTTCACCCCTCCACTTT
>NA|TRBV5-1|TRBJ2-3|NA
CASTWEGAEDTQYF
TGCGCCAGCACCTGGGAGGGGGCTGAGGATACGCAGTATTTT
>NA|TRBV5-5|TRBJ2-3|NA
CASSLYERAIQTDTQYF
TGTGCCAGCAGCTTGTATGAGCGGGCTATACAGACAGATACGCAGTATTTT
>NA|TRBV19|TRBJ1-5|few
CASSQDGVSGQPQHF
TGTGCCAGTAGTCAAGACGGAGTTAGTGGACAGCCCCAGCATTTT
>TRBD1|TRBV29-1|TRBJ1-5|NA
CSVGTGVNQPQHF
TGCAGCGTCGGGACAGGGGTCAATCAGCCCCAGCATTTT
>NA|TRBV2|TRBJ1-5|NA
CASSVAGTAPQHF
TGTGCCAGCAGTGTGGCCGGGACGGCGCCCCAGCATTTT
>NA|TRBV5-4|TRBJ2-5|few
CASSLAGTSETQYF
TGTGCCAGCAGCTTGGCCGGGACATCAGAGACCCAGTACTTC
>TRBD2|TRBV5-1|TRBJ2-3|once
CASSLAAGEGTDTQYF
TGCGCCAGCAGCTTGGCGGCGGGGGAGGGAACAGATACGCAGTATTTT
>NA|TRBV2|TRBJ1-6|NA
CASSELETPGRPLHF
TGTGCCAGCAGTGAGCTCGAGACGCCAGGTCGGCCCCTCCACTTT
>TRBD1|TRBV5-4|TRBJ1-5|once
CASSLKGQGIGSNQPQHF
TGTGCCAGCAGCTTGAAAGGACAGGGGATTGGTAGCAATCAGCCCCAGCATTTT
>TRBD1|TRBV7-9|TRBJ1-6|NA
CASSGGTANSPLHF
TGTGCCAGCAGCGGCGGGACAGCTAATTCACCCCTCCACTTT
>NA|TRBV7-2|TRBJ2-1|NA
CASSPTVLGNEQFF
TGTGCCAGCAGCCCCACGGTCCTGGGTAATGAGCAGTTCTTC
>NA|TRBV5-6|TRBJ2-3|NA
CASSLVRGGGTDTQYF
TGTGCCAGCAGCTTAGTCAGGGGCGGAGGCACAGATACGCAGTATTTT
>NA|TRBV7-2|TRBJ1-1|NA
CASSLGIPEAFF
TGTGCCAGCAGCTTAGGCATACCTGAAGCTTTCTTT
>TRBD1|TRBV7-2|TRBJ1-1|NA
CASRGQGRVGTEAFF
TGTGCCAGCAGGGGACAGGGGAGGGTAGGAACTGAAGCTTTCTTT
>NA|TRBV19|TRBJ1-2|NA
CASTGNYGYTF
TGTGCCAGTACAGGGAACTATGGCTACACCTTC
>NA|TRBV28|TRBJ1-2|NA
CASSLAQTHGYTF
TGTGCCAGCAGTTTGGCCCAAACCCATGGCTACACCTTC
>TRBD1|TRBV4-1|TRBJ1-1|few
CASSPNGDSALEAFF
TGCGCCAGCAGCCCAAACGGGGACAGTGCACTTGAAGCTTTCTTT
>NA|TRBV6-5|TRBJ1-1|few
CASSYSTYTEAFF
TGTGCCAGCAGTTACTCGACGTACACTGAAGCTTTCTTT
>NA|TRBV7-8|TRBJ2-7|once
CASSYPIRGTYEQYF
TGTGCCAGCAGCTACCCTATCAGGGGTACCTACGAGCAGTACTTC
>NA|TRBV19|TRBJ1-2|NA
CASSIDDVYGYTF
TGTGCCAGTAGTATTGACGATGTCTATGGCTACACCTTC
>NA|TRBV18|TRBJ1-1|NA
CASSPRGRNTEAFF
TGTGCCAGCTCACCAAGGGGACGGAACACTGAAGCTTTCTTT
>NA|TRBV2|TRBJ2-1|NA
CASSSRQSSYNEQFF
TGTGCCAGCAGTTCCAGACAGAGCTCCTACAATGAGCAGTTCTTC
>TRBD1|TRBV11-2|TRBJ2-1|NA
CASSLRDRANNEQFF
TGTGCCAGCAGCTTAAGGGACAGAGCTAACAATGAGCAGTTCTTC
>NA|TRBV2|TRBJ1-2|NA
CASSEQLANYGYTF
TGTGCCAGCAGTGAACAGTTAGCTAACTATGGCTACACCTTC
>NA|TRBV25-1|TRBJ1-6|NA
CASSKTYNSPLHF
TGTGCCAGCAGTAAGACCTATAATTCACCCCTCCACTTT
>NA|TRBV6-1|TRBJ1-1|NA
CASSEFLGHTKAFF
TGTGCCAGCAGTGAATTTTTGGGACACACCAAAGCTTTCTTT
>NA|TRBV5-8|TRBJ2-6|large
CASSLEGDTGYGANVLTF
TGTGCCAGCAGCTTGGAGGGGGATACAGGGTACGGGGCCAACGTCCTGACTTTC
>TRBD2|TRBV15|TRBJ2-1|NA
CATSRDPSGGASYNEQFF
TGTGCCACCAGCAGAGATCCCAGCGGGGGGGCCTCCTACAATGAGCAGTTCTTC
>NA|TRBV7-3|TRBJ2-3|NA
CASSLMAGTQTSTDTQYF
TGTGCCAGCAGCTTAATGGCTGGGACGCAGACTAGCACAGATACGCAGTATTTT
>NA|TRBV9|TRBJ1-1|NA
CASSVVTGSHTEAFF
TGTGCCAGCAGCGTAGTTACAGGGTCGCACACTGAAGCTTTCTTT
>NA|TRBV6-1|TRBJ1-2|NA
CASSVTEGYTF
TGTGCCAGCAGTGTGACGGAAGGCTACACCTTC
>NA|TRBV7-9|TRBJ2-7|NA
CASSLGTLRYEQYF
TGTGCCAGCAGCTTAGGGACTTTGCGCTACGAGCAGTACTTC
>TRBD1|TRBV5-1|TRBJ1-4|NA
CASSYLGQATNEKLFF
TGCGCCAGCAGCTACCTTGGACAGGCAACTAATGAAAAACTGTTTTTT
>NA|TRBV18|TRBJ1-5|NA
CASSTGYSNQPQHF
TGTGCCAGCTCAACAGGTTATAGCAATCAGCCCCAGCATTTT
>TRBD2|TRBV2|TRBJ2-7|NA
CASSGSGEYYEQYF
TGTGCCAGCAGTGGGAGCGGGGAATACTACGAGCAGTACTTC
>TRBD1|TRBV9|TRBJ1-4|once
CASSAETGQAGKLFF
TGTGCCAGCAGCGCTGAAACGGGACAGGCGGGAAAACTGTTTTTT
>NA|TRBV29-1|TRBJ1-1|NA
CSVGERGNTEAFF
TGCAGCGTGGGGGAGCGGGGAAACACTGAAGCTTTCTTT
>TRBD1|TRBV9|TRBJ1-2|NA
CASTLARTGGGYTF
TGTGCCAGCACATTAGCCCGGACAGGAGGTGGCTACACCTTC
>TRBD1|TRBV9|TRBJ1-6|NA
CASSSPGQTNSPLHF
TGTGCCAGCTCATCTCCGGGACAGACTAATTCACCCCTCCACTTT